This T cell receptor beta chain was recovered during a study of T cell repertoires in cytomegalovirus infection. The overall study: Public TCR beta signatures marked donors with CMV infection and the matching HLA. Findings and caveats of the study: CMV-specific HLA-C-restricted TCR beta clonotypes dominated the ex vivo response. The study identified carriers of CMV plus the relevant HLA from cumulative public TCR beta family frequency.

Germline CDR1 LGHNT, CDR2 FRNRAP. Trimming removed 4 bases from V and 0 bases from J, with 13 bases in between. The CDR3 has 16 amino acids. On this clonotype itself: Its specificity is unknown.

MiXCR, applied by TCRdb to the reads, yields one record per CDR3 protein. The data contain approximately 70,000 distinct CDR3 sequences, approximately 22% of them singletons. Specimen: PBMCs, sequenced either directly or after in vitro stimulation (not recorded which). J is TRBJ1-3 and V is TRBV12-5, with D possibly being TRBD1 (5 bases). This receptor was taken from a human donor in good health (CMV status not recorded). Some clones in this sample may be carry-over from other donors' samples. The chain's CDR3 is CASGSGGRFSGNTIYF. CDR3 coding DNA: TGTGCTAGTGGTTCCGGGGGACGGTTCTCTGGAAACACCATATATTTT.